The 25 T cell receptor beta chains below come from one sample, sequenced in a study of blood T cell repertoires in COVID-19. The method was immunoSEQ multiplex PCR; TCRdb's version includes in-frame clones alone and lacks a portion of them. Among about 59,000 clones listed, about 76% were seen once. The sequencing input was peripheral blood. Receptors were obtained from a woman of 80 years or more with active or convalescent COVID-19.

The chain employs TRBV6-2 or TRBV6-3 and TRBJ1-6, with D possibly TRBD1 on 5 matching bases. Trimming removed 5 bases at V and 0 bases at J, with 17 bases between. The germline V gene has CDR1 MNHEY and CDR2 SVGEGT. The CDR3 covers 18 residues. CDR3 in amino acids: CASSTDRLTSSYNSPLHF. CDR3 in DNA: TGTGCCAGCAGTACTGACAGACTTACAAGCTCCTATAATTCACCCCTCCACTTT.

The V and J genes are TRBV14 and TRBJ2-1; D remains ambiguous. Germline assignment: CDR1 SGHDN and CDR2 FVKESK. V lost 0 bases and J lost 8, with 11 bases in between. The CDR3 contains 14 residues. The CDR3 protein is CASSQDIIAHEQFF. DNA of the CDR3: TGTGCCAGCAGCCAAGATATAATAGCCCATGAGCAGTTCTTC.

J is TRBJ1-6 and V is TRBV6-2 or TRBV6-3, with a possible D match to TRBD1 (6 bases). V was clipped by 4 bases and J by 10 bases, with 14 bases between them. This CDR3 is built from 14 residues. Germline values: CDR1 MNHEY, CDR2 SVGEGT. CDR3 DNA: TGTGCCAGCAGTTTTCCCGTTAGGGGGTCACCCCTCCACTTT. Amino acid sequence: CASSFPVRGSPLHF.

The rearrangement links TRBV7-8 to TRBJ1-5; D may be TRBD1 (6 bases). This CDR3 spans 15 amino acids. CDR1 is SGHVS, CDR2 FQNEAQ, per germline. Trimming took off 4 bases at V and 0 bases at J, with 10 bases between the two ends. For the CDR3, the DNA is TGTGCCAGCAGCTATTCAGGGGTTAGCAATCAGCCCCAGCATTTT. Amino acids: CASSYSGVSNQPQHF.

The rearrangement links TRBV5-6 to TRBJ1-1, with 11 bases identical to TRBD1. CDR3 length equals 14 residues. V lost 4 bases, J lost 11 bases, and 10 bases stayed unmatched. CDR1 is SGHDT, CDR2 YYEEEE, per germline. CDR3 amino acids: CASSIGQGAVMAFF. The CDR3 nucleotides read TGTGCCAGCAGCATAGGACAGGGGGCTGTGATGGCTTTCTTT.

This clone was seen a handful of times. The V and J genes are TRBV7-9 and TRBJ2-1; no reliable D call. CDR3 length equals 11 residues. CDR1 is SEHNR, CDR2 FQNEAQ, per germline (reference sequence). Trimming removed 6 bases from V and 4 bases from J, with 4 bases in between. CDR3 protein: CASSRYNEQFF. CDR3 DNA: TGTGCCAGCAGTCGGTACAATGAGCAGTTCTTC. The full variable domain, completed using reference TRBV7-9 and TRBJ2-1, is DTGVSQNPRHKITKRGQNVTFRCDPISEHNRLYWYRQTLGQGPEFLTYFQNEAQLEKSRLLSDRFSAERPKGSFSTLEIQRTEQGDSAMYLCASSRYNEQFFGPGTRLTVL.

The chain links TRBV7-3 to TRBJ1-1; D is uncertain. The CDR3 is 14 amino acids. Trimming took off 4 bases at V and 5 bases at J, with 14 bases between the two ends. Germline CDR1 is SGHTA and CDR2 is FQGTGA. The CDR3 DNA follows: TGTGCCAGCAGCTCACAGCCGTCCGATACTGAAGCTTTCTTT. Encoded protein: CASSSQPSDTEAFF.

A few counts support this clone. V is TRBV4-3 and J is TRBJ2-7; the D gene is possibly TRBD2 (6 bases). The germline V and J ends were trimmed by 0 bases and 3 bases, with 12 bases remaining between them. The CDR3 has 15 amino acids. The germline V gene has CDR1 LGHNA and CDR2 YSLEER. The CDR3, as DNA: TGCGCCAGCAGCCAAGATTTGCTGGGGGGCTACGAGCAGTACTTC. Protein: CASSQDLLGGYEQYF.

The chain combines TRBV3-1 (or the pseudogene TRBV3-2) with TRBJ1-1; D not resolved. V was cut by 3 bases and J by 5 bases, with 7 bases left in between. CDR3 length: 12 amino acids. From germline, CDR1 is LGHDT and CDR2 YNNKEL (reference sequence). The CDR3 DNA is TGTGCCAGCAGCCAGCGAGGGACTGAAGCTTTCTTT. It translates to CASSQRGTEAFF.

The rearrangement links TRBV12-3 or TRBV12-4 to TRBJ1-5; D is unresolved. Trimming shortened V by 4 bases and J by 6 bases, and 10 bases separated the two germline ends. This CDR3 contains 13 residues. The DNA of the CDR3 is TGTGCCAGCAGTTCCCCACCGAGTCAGCCCCAGCATTTT. Protein product: CASSSPPSQPQHF.

This clone was picked up one time. The chain carries TRBV3-1 (or the pseudogene TRBV3-2) and TRBJ2-4; D is perhaps TRBD2 (7 bases). CDR3 length equals 14 residues. Looked up from germline, CDR1 is LGHDT and CDR2 is YNNKEL (reference sequence). V was pared by 4 bases and J by 5 bases, with 12 bases between. The CDR3 loop is CASSPLGGQNIQYF. The CDR3 DNA follows: TGTGCCAGCAGCCCCTTGGGGGGGCAAAACATTCAGTACTTC.

The V gene is TRBV6-5, the J gene TRBJ1-1, with D uncertain. This CDR3 is 14 amino acids long. V was trimmed by 4 bases and J by 0 bases, leaving 9 bases between them. CDR1 and CDR2 (germline): MNHEY, SVGAGI. The CDR3 loop reads CASSSSGLNTEAFF. DNA of the CDR3: TGTGCCAGCAGTTCATCGGGGTTGAACACTGAAGCTTTCTTT.

The rearrangement links TRBV7-2 to TRBJ1-5; D is unresolved. The CDR3 loop spans 14 amino acids. Looked up from germline, CDR1 is SGHTA and CDR2 is FQGNSA. Trimming left V 5 bases short and J 4 bases short, with 12 bases between. The CDR3 DNA is TGTGCCAGCAGCCCGGACTCAGTAAATCAGCCCCAGCATTTT. Translation: CASSPDSVNQPQHF.

The chain is built from TRBV5-6 and TRBJ1-5, with 9 positions matching TRBD1. This CDR3 is 15 amino acids long. Germline assignment: CDR1 SGHDT and CDR2 YYEEEE. The V and J ends lost 4 bases and 8 bases, in that order; junction bases with no gene match: 10. CDR3 sequence: CASSALQGAREPQHF. CDR3 nucleotides: TGTGCCAGCAGCGCATTACAGGGGGCGCGGGAGCCCCAGCATTTT.

This clone was detected once. V and J are TRBV28 and TRBJ2-7; no reliable D call. CDR1 is MDHEN, CDR2 SYDVKM, per germline. Trimming cost V 3 bases and J 4 bases, with 7 bases left between them. The CDR3 sequence is 12 residues long. CDR3 sequence: CASSFLTYEQYF. DNA of the CDR3: TGTGCCAGCAGTTTCTTAACATACGAGCAGTACTTC. Full variable domain (remainder filled in from reference TRBV28 and TRBJ2-7): DVKVTQSSRYLVKRTGEKVFLECVQDMDHENMFWYRQDPGLGLRLIYFSYDVKMKEKGDIPEGYSVSREKKERFSLILESASTNQTSMYLCASSFLTYEQYFGPGTRLTVT.

The chain is built from TRBV6-5 and TRBJ2-3; TRBD1 matches at 7 bases. CDR1 and CDR2 (germline): MNHEY, SVGAGI. This CDR3 comprises 14 residues. V lost 6 bases and J lost 0; bases outside the gene matches: 3. The CDR3, as DNA: TGTGCCAGCAGCCAGACAGGGAGCACAGATACGCAGTATTTT. Its protein product is CASSQTGSTDTQYF.

The gene calls are TRBV2 and TRBJ1-1; D is uncertain. Trimming took 6 bases from V and 0 from J, leaving 8 bases between them. The CDR3 totals 13 residues. The germline CDR1 and CDR2 sequences are SNHLY and FYNNEI. CDR3 bases: TGTGCCAGCAGCCCCCAGGTGAACACTGAAGCTTTCTTT. Its translation is CASSPQVNTEAFF.

This clone was detected once. V and J are TRBV7-2 and TRBJ2-7; possible D gene TRBD2, 5 bases. The CDR3 extends over 15 amino acids. Trimming shortened V by 0 bases and J by 6 bases, and 15 bases separated the two germline ends. CDR1 SGHTA and CDR2 FQGNSA come from the germline V gene. The CDR3 region has the DNA TGTGCCAGCAGCTTAGCCCGAGGAGGACGCGGCGAGCAGTACTTC. It is translated as CASSLARGGRGEQYF.

This sequence joins TRBV14 and TRBJ2-3; possibly TRBD2 for D (6 bases). The V gene's germline CDR1 is SGHDN and CDR2 FVKESK. This CDR3 is 17 amino acids long. The germline V and J ends were trimmed by 4 bases and 2 bases, with 19 bases remaining between them. The CDR3 spells CASSRKDYRLDTDTQYF. CDR3 nucleotides: TGTGCCAGCAGCCGAAAGGACTATCGGCTAGACACAGATACGCAGTATTTT.

The chain employs TRBV3-1 (or the pseudogene TRBV3-2) and TRBJ2-2; 12 bases are shared with TRBD2. Germline V gives CDR1 LGHDT, CDR2 YNNKEL (reference sequence). CDR3 length: 15 residues. V lost 3 bases to trimming and J lost 6 bases; unmatched junction nucleotides: 2. The CDR3 DNA sequence: TGTGCCAGCAGCCATTCTAGCGGGGGGGCCGGGGAGCTGTTTTTT. Protein sequence: CASSHSSGGAGELFF.

V is TRBV25-1 and J is TRBJ1-2, with 8 nucleotides matching TRBD1. CDR3 length: 13 residues. With 2 bases clipped from V and 8 bases from J, the junction kept 4 bases outside the gene matches. Germline V gene lookup returns CDR1 MGHDK and CDR2 SYGVNS. CDR3 loop: CASSEPGGWGYTF. The DNA of the CDR3 is TGTGCCAGCAGTGAACCAGGGGGCTGGGGCTACACCTTC.

The J gene is TRBJ2-1, the V gene TRBV5-1, with D possibly being TRBD1 (5 bases). Trimming removed 1 base from V and 6 bases from J, with 14 bases in between. The CDR3 has 15 amino acids. Germline CDR1 reads SGHRS; CDR2 reads YFSETQ. The CDR3 bases are TGCGCCAGCAGCTTGCCTAGGGGAAGTGGCAATGAGCAGTTCTTC. Its translation is CASSLPRGSGNEQFF.

This clone was observed a single time. This chain links TRBV4-2 with TRBJ1-1; possibly TRBD1 for D (5 bases). V gave up 0 bases and J gave up 12 bases, with 17 bases separating them. CDR1 is LGHNA and CDR2 is YNFKEQ in the germline V gene. This CDR3 is built from 14 residues. The CDR3: CASSQDSGRQGSFF. CDR3 bases: TGTGCCAGCAGCCAAGACTCTGGTCGGCAGGGTTCTTTCTTT.

This clone has more than one count but fewer than ten. The J gene is TRBJ2-3, the V gene TRBV2; 8 bases line up with TRBD1. The CDR3 loop spans 13 amino acids. V shed 8 bases, J shed 4 bases, and the junction held 5 bases outside the gene matches. Germline V gives CDR1 SNHLY, CDR2 FYNNEI. The CDR3: CASSDRVADTQYF. The CDR3 DNA sequence: TGTGCCAGCTCGGACAGGGTAGCAGATACGCAGTATTTT.

The table lists this clone with a few counts. V is TRBV19 and J is TRBJ1-5; 8 positions agree with TRBD1. Germline V gene lookup returns CDR1 LNHDA and CDR2 SQIVND (reference sequence). Unmatched junction bases numbered 3, after V lost 7 bases and J lost 1 base. CDR3 length: 14 amino acids. The DNA for the CDR3 is TGTGCCAGTAATGACAGGGGAAGCAATCAGCCCCAGCATTTT. This sequence encodes CASNDRGSNQPQHF.